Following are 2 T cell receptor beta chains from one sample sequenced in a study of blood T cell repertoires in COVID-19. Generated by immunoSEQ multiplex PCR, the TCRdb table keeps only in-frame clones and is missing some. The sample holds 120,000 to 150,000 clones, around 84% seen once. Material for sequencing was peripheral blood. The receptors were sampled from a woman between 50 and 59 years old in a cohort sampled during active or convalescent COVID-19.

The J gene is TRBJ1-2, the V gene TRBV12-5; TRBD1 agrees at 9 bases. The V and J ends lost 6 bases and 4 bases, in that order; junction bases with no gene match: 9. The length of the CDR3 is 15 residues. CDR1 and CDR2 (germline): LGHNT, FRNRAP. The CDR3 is CASGTDRGDRYGYTF. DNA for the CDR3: TGTGCTAGTGGAACAGACAGGGGGGATCGCTATGGCTACACCTTC.

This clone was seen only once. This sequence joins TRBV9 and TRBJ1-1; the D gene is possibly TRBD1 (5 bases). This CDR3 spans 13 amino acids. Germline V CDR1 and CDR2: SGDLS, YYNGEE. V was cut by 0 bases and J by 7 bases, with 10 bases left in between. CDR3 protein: CASSVVQGGEAFF. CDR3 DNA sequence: TGTGCCAGCAGCGTAGTTCAGGGCGGTGAAGCTTTCTTT.